This T cell receptor (beta chain) was sequenced during a study of metastatic and nonmetastatic thyroid tumors. TCRdb re-called clones from the PCR reads using MiXCR. The sample records 25,000 to 30,000 clones, 16% being singletons. Each patient went into thyroid surgery without having received any treatment. This CDR3 is 13 amino acids long. Germline values: CDR1 SQVTM, CDR2 ANQGSEA. V was trimmed by 1 base and J by 7 bases, leaving 11 bases between them. This clone was seen at least ten times. The clonotype comes from a female donor with papillary thyroid cancer or a benign thyroid nodule (not recorded which). Some clones in this sample may be carry-over from other donors' samples. The rearrangement uses TRBV29-1 and TRBJ2-1; D not certain. The sequenced material came from blood. As DNA, the CDR3 is TGCAGCGTTGAAGGGACGGTTTTTAATGAGCAGTTCTTC. It encodes CSVEGTVFNEQFF.